This is a list of T cell receptor beta chains from one sample in a study of blood T cells in healthy people across ages. TCRdb re-called the 5' RACE reads with MiXCR, one entry per CDR3 protein. The sample includes 800,000 or so distinct CDR3 sequences, around 68% of them seen just once. The specimen sequenced was blood. The source is a young man in good health. CDR3s include the opening cysteine and the closing phenylalanine or tryptophan. The D gene is left open where the match is weak. The size field is filled for only some rows; it gives once, few, many or a size class.

>TRBD2|TRBJ2-1|.|TRBV7-9
TGTGCCAGCAGCCATCCGGGACTAGCATACAATGAGCAGTTCTTC
CASSHPGLAYNEQFF
>TRBD2|TRBJ2-3|.|TRBV5-6
TGTGCCAGCAGCTCGGCGACTAGCGGGGGGGATACGCAGTATTTT
CASSSATSGGDTQYF
>.|TRBJ1-2|few|TRBV29-1
TGCAGCGTTGGCGATTTAGGGGGTTTTGGCTACACCTTC
CSVGDLGGFGYTF
>TRBD1|TRBJ2-7|.|TRBV29-1
TGCAGCATTGGGGACAGCCGGCGCTCCTACGAGCAGTACTTC
CSIGDSRRSYEQYF
>.|TRBJ2-5|once|TRBV25-1
TGTGCCAGCAGTGGGGAGTACCAAGAGACCCAGTACTTC
CASSGEYQETQYF
>TRBD2|TRBJ2-2|few|TRBV12-3/TRBV12-4
TGTGCCAGCAGTTTGGGGGGGACGAACACCGGGGAGCTGTTTTTT
CASSLGGTNTGELFF
>.|TRBJ2-1|few|TRBV4-2
TGTGCCAGCAGCCAAGATGCCTACAATGAGCAGTTCTTC
CASSQDAYNEQFF
>.|TRBJ2-7|.|TRBV11-2
TGTGCCAGCAGCTTAGGGAGATTTTACGAGCAGTACTTC
CASSLGRFYEQYF
>.|TRBJ1-1|.|TRBV6-5
TGTGCCAGCAGTTACAATGCTGAAGCTTTCTTT
CASSYNAEAFF
>TRBD1|TRBJ1-1|once|TRBV7-9
TGTGCCAGCAGCCCAGGGGGCGGAAAGAGGAACACTGAAGCTTTCTTT
CASSPGGGKRNTEAFF
>.|TRBJ1-4|.|TRBV11-2
TGTGCCAGCAGTCACCGGGAGAATGAAAAACTGTTTTTT
CASSHRENEKLFF
>.|TRBJ2-1|few|TRBV15
TGTGCCACCAGCAGTGTACCTCCGGGACTTACAATACCGAACAATGAGCAGTTCTTC
CATSSVPPGLTIPNNEQFF
>.|TRBJ2-6|.|TRBV4-2
TGTGCCAGCAGCCAAGAAATTGGTGAGGAGGGGGCAGGGGCCAACGTCCTGACTTTC
CASSQEIGEEGAGANVLTF
>.|TRBJ2-2|.|TRBV6-1
TGTGCCAGCAGTCCTCGGACTCAGAACACCGGGGAGCTGTTTTTT
CASSPRTQNTGELFF
>.|TRBJ2-2|.|TRBV29-1
TGCAGCGGCTCCTCGGCCGGGGAGCTGTTTTTT
CSGSSAGELFF
>TRBD1|TRBJ2-7|.|TRBV7-2
TGTGCCAGCAGCTTAATGGGACAGGGGGCCCCAAAGACCCGGTACTTC
CASSLMGQGAPKTRYF
>TRBD1|TRBJ2-3|.|TRBV12-3/TRBV12-4
TGTGCCAGCAGCCGGGACAGGGGATCTGCAGATACGCAGTATTTT
CASSRDRGSADTQYF
>.|TRBJ1-2|few|TRBV28
TGTGCCAGCACCCCCGGGGCCTATGGCTACACCTTC
CASTPGAYGYTF
>TRBD1|TRBJ2-2|.|TRBV12-3/TRBV12-4
TGTGCCAGCAGGAGGGACAGCACCGGGGAGCTGTTTTTT
CASRRDSTGELFF
>.|TRBJ2-7|.|TRBV2
TGTGCCAGCAGACAGGTCCTCCTCGAGCAGTACTTC
CASRQVLLEQYF
>TRBD1|TRBJ1-5|once|TRBV9
TGTGCCAGCAGCGCAGGGGGCGGCAATCAGCCCCAGCATTTT
CASSAGGGNQPQHF
>.|TRBJ1-4|.|TRBV25-1
TGTGCCAGCAGTGTCCTCTTAAGGGGGAAGCCTAATGAAAAACTGTTTTTT
CASSVLLRGKPNEKLFF
>.|TRBJ2-3|.|TRBV9
TGTGCCAGCAGCGTATTCCAAGATACGCAGTATTTT
CASSVFQDTQYF
>.|TRBJ2-5|.|TRBV5-1
TGCGCCAGCAGCTATCTCCCTGGCCGTCAAGAGACCCAGTACTTC
CASSYLPGRQETQYF
>.|TRBJ2-7|.|TRBV5-5
TGTGCCAGCAGTGAATTCTCCGGGACTCCCTCCTACGAGCAGTACTTC
CASSEFSGTPSYEQYF
>.|TRBJ1-6|.|TRBV20-1
TGCAGTGCTATTTTGCAGGGGCGGAATAATTCACCCCTCCACTTT
CSAILQGRNNSPLHF
>.|TRBJ2-5|.|TRBV20-1
TGCAGTGCTAGGGAACCTGGACAGAAAGAGACCCAGTACTTC
CSAREPGQKETQYF
>.|TRBJ2-1|.|TRBV7-9
TGTGCCAGCAGCCGTATGTGGAGCTTCTACAATGAGCAGTTCTTC
CASSRMWSFYNEQFF
>.|TRBJ1-5|.|TRBV7-6
TGTGCCAGCAGCCCCACCTCGGGGGGCAATCAGCCCCAGCATTTT
CASSPTSGGNQPQHF
>.|TRBJ2-7|.|TRBV5-5
TGTGCCAGCAGCCCAATCAGGGCCTCCTACGAGCAGTACTTC
CASSPIRASYEQYF
>.|TRBJ1-2|.|TRBV12-3/TRBV12-4
TGTGCCAGCAGTTTCGGGCCCCCAGGCTACACCTTC
CASSFGPPGYTF
>.|TRBJ1-2|.|TRBV20-1
TGCAGTGCTAGTCACAGGGCAATCGCTGGCTACACCTTC
CSASHRAIAGYTF
>.|TRBJ2-5|.|TRBV12-3/TRBV12-4
TGTGCCAGCAGAACCGGGACTCAGGAGACCCAGTACTTC
CASRTGTQETQYF
>.|TRBJ1-2|.|TRBV24-1
TGTACCACCAGTGATTTGCCTTGGGGTGGCTACACCTTC
CTTSDLPWGGYTF
>TRBD1|TRBJ2-2|few|TRBV7-6
TGTGCCAGCAGCGTAATACCGGGACAGGGCAGCACCGGGGAGCTGTTTTTT
CASSVIPGQGSTGELFF
>TRBD2|TRBJ2-1|few|TRBV7-2
TGTGCCAGCAGCCCCCCGGGACTAGCGGGGCATGAGCAGTTCTTC
CASSPPGLAGHEQFF
>TRBD1|TRBJ1-5|.|TRBV25-1
TGTGCCAGCAGTGGGACAGGCCCAAGACAGCCCCAGCATTTT
CASSGTGPRQPQHF
>TRBD1|TRBJ2-7|few|TRBV29-1
TGCAGTGCCCGGACAGGGAGAAGCTCCTACGAGCAGTACTTC
CSARTGRSSYEQYF
>.|TRBJ2-1|few|TRBV29-1
TGCAGCGCCGGACTCCCGAGCCTCTACAATGAGCAGTTCTTC
CSAGLPSLYNEQFF
>.|TRBJ2-5|few|TRBV7-3
TGTGCCAGCAGCTCCGGCACAGTGCCGGAGACCCAGTACTTC
CASSSGTVPETQYF
>TRBD2|TRBJ2-3|.|TRBV27
TGTGCCAGCAGCCTGGGACTAGCGGGGGCTGTAGATACGCAGTATTTT
CASSLGLAGAVDTQYF
>.|TRBJ2-7|.|TRBV6-1
TGTGCCAGCAGCCTCACCCCGACAAAACACGAGCAGTACTTC
CASSLTPTKHEQYF
>.|TRBJ1-5|.|TRBV10-3
TGTGCCATCAGTTCACAGGGAGGCAATCAGCCCCAGCATTTT
CAISSQGGNQPQHF
>.|TRBJ2-3|few|TRBV7-2
TGTGCCAGCAGCTTCCTGCGCCTAACCACCACAGATACGCAGTATTTT
CASSFLRLTTTDTQYF
>TRBD1|TRBJ2-7|once|TRBV6-5
TGTGCCAGCAGTTTCGCCGGGGACAGGCAAAGCTCCTACGAGCAGTACTTC
CASSFAGDRQSSYEQYF